These T cell receptor beta chains were read from a single sample in a study of blood T cell repertoires in COVID-19. Assay: immunoSEQ multiplex PCR; the TCRdb copy retains only in-frame clones and omits some. The sample yields 250,000 to 350,000 clones, 85% to 90% seen once. The sequencing sample was made of peripheral blood. The receptors originated from a woman aged 45-59 years with COVID-19, enrolled during active disease. The CDR3 runs from the conserved cysteine through the conserved F or W. D genes are given only for firm matches. Only some rows state a clone size, as once, few, many or a class for expanded clones.

abundance: NA
j_gene: TRBJ2-7
v_gene: TRBV18
d_gene: TRBD1
CDR3nt: TGTGCCAGCTCACCATTGATAGGGACAGGGGATTACGAGCAGTACTTC
CDR3aa: CASSPLIGTGDYEQYF

abundance: NA
j_gene: TRBJ1-2
v_gene: TRBV7-9
d_gene: NA
CDR3nt: TGTGCCAGCAGCTTTTCCTACTTGATTGGCTACACCTTC
CDR3aa: CASSFSYLIGYTF

abundance: NA
j_gene: TRBJ2-7
v_gene: TRBV11-2
d_gene: TRBD1
CDR3nt: TGTGCCAGCAGCCAAGCCCGGAACCAGGGGGCGCTTTTCGAGCAGTACTTC
CDR3aa: CASSQARNQGALFEQYF

abundance: once
j_gene: TRBJ2-3
v_gene: TRBV5-1
d_gene: TRBD1
CDR3nt: TGCGCCAGCAGCTTGGCGGGACAGAGCACAGATACGCAGTATTTT
CDR3aa: CASSLAGQSTDTQYF

abundance: NA
j_gene: TRBJ2-3
v_gene: TRBV12-5
d_gene: NA
CDR3nt: TGTGCTAGTGGTTGGGACAAAAACACAGATACGCAGTATTTT
CDR3aa: CASGWDKNTDTQYF

abundance: NA
j_gene: TRBJ2-1
v_gene: TRBV11-3
d_gene: TRBD1
CDR3nt: TGTGCCAGCAGCTTAGAGGGACAGGTATTCAATGAGCAGTTCTTC
CDR3aa: CASSLEGQVFNEQFF

abundance: NA
j_gene: TRBJ1-2
v_gene: TRBV19
d_gene: TRBD1
CDR3nt: TGTGCCAGTAGTACCCAGGGGGCGAACTTCTATGGCTACACCTTC
CDR3aa: CASSTQGANFYGYTF

abundance: NA
j_gene: TRBJ2-7
v_gene: TRBV5-5
d_gene: TRBD1
CDR3nt: TGTGCCAGCAGCAGGGACAGGGGGCACGAGCAGTACTTC
CDR3aa: CASSRDRGHEQYF

abundance: NA
j_gene: TRBJ1-2
v_gene: TRBV7-9
d_gene: TRBD1
CDR3nt: TGTGCCAGCGATTCCACAGGGGGCGCTGCCCTTAACTATGGCTACACCTTC
CDR3aa: CASDSTGGAALNYGYTF

abundance: NA
j_gene: TRBJ1-2
v_gene: TRBV19
d_gene: TRBD1
CDR3nt: TGTGCCAGTAGTCCAACGACAGGGGGTCACTATGGCTACACCTTC
CDR3aa: CASSPTTGGHYGYTF

abundance: NA
j_gene: TRBJ2-7
v_gene: TRBV6-4
d_gene: TRBD1
CDR3nt: TGTGCCAGCAGCAGTGGACAGGGCTACGAGCAGTACTTC
CDR3aa: CASSSGQGYEQYF

abundance: NA
j_gene: TRBJ1-2
v_gene: TRBV15
d_gene: TRBD1
CDR3nt: TGTGCCACCAGCAGAGAATACAGGGGTCACGCTCTGATGGGTGGCTACACCTTC
CDR3aa: CATSREYRGHALMGGYTF

abundance: NA
j_gene: TRBJ2-7
v_gene: TRBV11-2
d_gene: NA
CDR3nt: TGTGCCAGCAGCTTATTGGACTCCTTCTCCTACGAGCAGTACTTC
CDR3aa: CASSLLDSFSYEQYF

abundance: NA
j_gene: TRBJ1-1
v_gene: TRBV10-3
d_gene: NA
CDR3nt: TGTGCCACCACGGCGGCCACTGAAGCTTTCTTT
CDR3aa: CATTAATEAFF

abundance: NA
j_gene: TRBJ2-1
v_gene: TRBV20-1
d_gene: TRBD1
CDR3nt: TGCAGTGCTAGTAACTCGGGCAGGGGGTCCTACAATGAGCAGTTCTTC
CDR3aa: CSASNSGRGSYNEQFF

abundance: NA
j_gene: TRBJ1-1
v_gene: TRBV7-6
d_gene: TRBD1
CDR3nt: TGTGCCAGCAGCACCAGGACAGGGCTGAACACTGAAGCTTTCTTT
CDR3aa: CASSTRTGLNTEAFF

abundance: NA
j_gene: TRBJ2-7
v_gene: TRBV5-4
d_gene: NA
CDR3nt: TGTGCCAGCAGCTTGGGGGCAGGGGAACTCAATGAGCAGTACTTC
CDR3aa: CASSLGAGELNEQYF

abundance: NA
j_gene: TRBJ2-3
v_gene: TRBV7-8
d_gene: NA
CDR3nt: TGTGCCAGCAGCTTACGGGGGTCCACCCTCCCGACAGATACGCAGTATTTT
CDR3aa: CASSLRGSTLPTDTQYF

abundance: NA
j_gene: TRBJ2-3
v_gene: TRBV10-3
d_gene: TRBD2
CDR3nt: TGTGCCATCGGACCGGGACTAGCGGGCAGCACAGATACGCAGTATTTT
CDR3aa: CAIGPGLAGSTDTQYF

abundance: NA
j_gene: TRBJ1-2
v_gene: TRBV10-3
d_gene: NA
CDR3nt: TGTGCCATATCCCAGGGGTTGTCAGACGGCTACACCTTC
CDR3aa: CAISQGLSDGYTF

abundance: once
j_gene: TRBJ1-2
v_gene: TRBV6-1
d_gene: NA
CDR3nt: TGTGCCAGCAGTGAAACCCGACAGGCGATTAACTATGGCTACACCTTC
CDR3aa: CASSETRQAINYGYTF

abundance: NA
j_gene: TRBJ1-4
v_gene: TRBV5-4
d_gene: NA
CDR3nt: TGTGCCAGCAGCCAAACCCTCGACAGAGCTAATGAAAAACTGTTTTTT
CDR3aa: CASSQTLDRANEKLFF

abundance: NA
j_gene: TRBJ2-1
v_gene: TRBV18
d_gene: TRBD2
CDR3nt: TGTGCCAGCTCACCACTCCCTAGCGGGTCGTACAATGAGCAGTTCTTC
CDR3aa: CASSPLPSGSYNEQFF

abundance: NA
j_gene: TRBJ1-2
v_gene: TRBV5-1
d_gene: NA
CDR3nt: TGCGCCAGCAGCTGGGCCGGGAATGGCTACACCTTC
CDR3aa: CASSWAGNGYTF

abundance: NA
j_gene: TRBJ1-1
v_gene: TRBV18
d_gene: NA
CDR3nt: TGTGCCAGCTCACCACGCCCAGGGGAATTCAGTACTGAAGCTTTCTTT
CDR3aa: CASSPRPGEFSTEAFF

abundance: NA
j_gene: TRBJ2-2
v_gene: TRBV19
d_gene: NA
CDR3nt: TGTGCCAGTAGCCTCAGAGGAGGGCCTAGCGGGGAGCTGTTTTTT
CDR3aa: CASSLRGGPSGELFF

abundance: few
j_gene: TRBJ2-1
v_gene: TRBV14
d_gene: NA
CDR3nt: TGTGCCAGCAGCCCAACGTTGAGCCTTCAGCTTTACAGTGAGCAGTTCTTC
CDR3aa: CASSPTLSLQLYSEQFF

abundance: NA
j_gene: TRBJ2-3
v_gene: TRBV24-1
d_gene: NA
CDR3nt: TGTGCCACCAGCGACAGGCATAGCACAGATACGCAGTATTTT
CDR3aa: CATSDRHSTDTQYF

abundance: NA
j_gene: TRBJ2-2
v_gene: TRBV7-2
d_gene: TRBD2
CDR3nt: TGTGCCAGCAGCTTAGTTAGCGGGAGCAGGGCCGGGGAGCTGTTTTTT
CDR3aa: CASSLVSGSRAGELFF

abundance: NA
j_gene: TRBJ1-2
v_gene: TRBV29-1
d_gene: NA
CDR3nt: TGCAGCGCAAGACATAACTATGGCTACACCTTC
CDR3aa: CSARHNYGYTF

abundance: NA
j_gene: TRBJ1-6
v_gene: TRBV30
d_gene: TRBD1
CDR3nt: TGTGCCTGGAAGATTGGGGACAGGGGGAGTTCACCCCTCCACTTT
CDR3aa: CAWKIGDRGSSPLHF

abundance: NA
j_gene: TRBJ1-1
v_gene: TRBV6-6
d_gene: NA
CDR3nt: TGTGCCAGCAGGGGGGAGGTTAGTGAAGCTTTCTTT
CDR3aa: CASRGEVSEAFF

abundance: NA
j_gene: TRBJ1-4
v_gene: TRBV6-5
d_gene: NA
CDR3nt: TGTGCCAGTCCGGGGGGGTTTAATGAAAAACTGTTTTTT
CDR3aa: CASPGGFNEKLFF

abundance: once
j_gene: TRBJ2-7
v_gene: TRBV18
d_gene: TRBD1
CDR3nt: TGTGCCAGCTCACCGGGGCAGGGGGCCCACGAGCAGTACTTC
CDR3aa: CASSPGQGAHEQYF

abundance: few
j_gene: TRBJ2-7
v_gene: TRBV15
d_gene: TRBD1
CDR3nt: TGTGCCACCAGCAGATCCGGGACAGGGGGCTACGAGCAGTACTTC
CDR3aa: CATSRSGTGGYEQYF

abundance: NA
j_gene: TRBJ2-7
v_gene: TRBV3-1/TRBV3-2
d_gene: NA
CDR3nt: TGTGCCAGCAGCCAGAGTCAGGATGGATACGAGCAGTACTTC
CDR3aa: CASSQSQDGYEQYF

abundance: NA
j_gene: TRBJ2-4
v_gene: TRBV5-4
d_gene: NA
CDR3nt: TGTGCCAGCAGTTATGACGCGGCGGCTGGCATTCAGTACTTC
CDR3aa: CASSYDAAAGIQYF

abundance: NA
j_gene: TRBJ1-2
v_gene: TRBV29-1
d_gene: TRBD1
CDR3nt: TGCAGCGTTGATCATCGGGACAGGGTTGGCTACACCTTC
CDR3aa: CSVDHRDRVGYTF

abundance: NA
j_gene: TRBJ2-1
v_gene: TRBV5-1
d_gene: NA
CDR3nt: TGCGCCAGCAGCTCGGCTCGGGACTCATCCTACAATGAGCAGTTCTTC
CDR3aa: CASSSARDSSYNEQFF

abundance: NA
j_gene: TRBJ2-2
v_gene: TRBV21-1
d_gene: NA
CDR3nt: TGTGCCAGCAGCACTCAGGGGGCGTTGATAAGGAACACCGGGGAGCTGTTTTTT
CDR3aa: CASSTQGALIRNTGELFF

abundance: NA
j_gene: TRBJ2-6
v_gene: TRBV24-1
d_gene: NA
CDR3nt: TGTGCCACCAGTGATTCAGTCAACTCTGGGGCCAACGTCCTGACTTTC
CDR3aa: CATSDSVNSGANVLTF

abundance: NA
j_gene: TRBJ2-6
v_gene: TRBV3-1/TRBV3-2
d_gene: TRBD1
CDR3nt: TGTGCCAGCAGCCTCGGGACAGGGGTTTCTGGGGCCAACGTCCTGACTTTC
CDR3aa: CASSLGTGVSGANVLTF

abundance: NA
j_gene: TRBJ2-2
v_gene: TRBV3-1/TRBV3-2
d_gene: NA
CDR3nt: TGTGCCAGCAGCCAAGATTTCGGGGTCAACACCGGGGAGCTGTTTTTT
CDR3aa: CASSQDFGVNTGELFF